These 12 T cell receptor beta chains were all obtained from the same sample, sequenced in a study of PD-L1 blockade in urothelial cancer. TCRdb keeps only in-frame clones here, not all; method: immunoSEQ multiplex PCR. Altogether about 24,000 clones are present, approximately 81% being singletons, with the ten largest covering around 10%. Here the sequenced sample was PBMCs, taken around atezolizumab (anti-PD-L1) treatment. Receptor source: a man in his 70s with urothelial cancer.

This chain joins TRBV6-5 and TRBJ1-2; a weak D match, TRBD1 (6 bases). The CDR3 consists of 14 residues. CDR1 and CDR2 from the germline V gene are MNHEY and SVGAGI. Trimming left V 0 bases short and J 6 bases short, with 11 bases between. For the CDR3, the DNA is TGTGCCAGCAGTTACTCGGGCAGGGGTAATGGCTACACCTTC. The encoded protein is CASSYSGRGNGYTF.

This chain connects TRBV5-1 to TRBJ2-1; 7 nucleotides match TRBD1. CDR3 length: 15 amino acids. V dropped 1 base and J dropped 6; count of bases not matched to a gene: 7. CDR1 SGHRS and CDR2 YFSETQ come from the germline V gene. CDR3 in DNA: TGCGCCAGCAGCTTGCAGCCGACAGGGCTCAATGAGCAGTTCTTC. Translating it yields CASSLQPTGLNEQFF.

The chain links TRBV6-6 to TRBJ2-7; D is unclear. This CDR3 is built from 12 residues. In germline, CDR1 is MNHNY, CDR2 SVGAGI (reference sequence). Trimming stripped 9 bases from V and 4 bases from J, with 13 bases between. This chain's CDR3 is CASASEVYEQYF. The CDR3 DNA is TGTGCCAGTGCAAGTGAGGTGTACGAGCAGTACTTC.

This clone came up a few times. J is TRBJ2-3 and V is TRBV4-2; D gene uncertain. Trimming pared 1 base from V and 0 bases from J, leaving 5 bases between. CDR1 and CDR2 from the germline V gene are LGHNA and YNFKEQ. This CDR3 has 14 residues. CDR3 residues: CASSQVTSTDTQYF. CDR3 nucleotide sequence: TGTGCCAGCAGCCAAGTGACTAGCACAGATACGCAGTATTTT.

This clone has only one observation. The chain uses TRBV10-1 and TRBJ2-1; 7 nucleotides match TRBD1. The CDR3 has 13 amino acids. Germline V gives CDR1 WNHNN, CDR2 SYGVQD (reference sequence). With V trimmed by 2 bases and J by 5 bases, 0 bases remained unmatched. The CDR3 DNA is TGCGCCAGCAGTGAGGACAGGGACAATGAGCAGTTCTTC. Translating gives CASSEDRDNEQFF.

The chain employs TRBV18 and TRBJ1-2; D might be TRBD1 (6 bases). With 0 bases removed from V and 4 bases from J, the gap between germline ends came to 12 bases. Germline-derived CDR1 and CDR2 are KGHSH and LQKENI. The CDR3 length is 15 residues. CDR3 coding DNA: TGTGCCAGCTCACCACCGTCGACAGGAGGCTATGGCTACACCTTC. Encoded protein: CASSPPSTGGYGYTF.

This clone was recorded only once. This rearrangement joins TRBV27 to TRBJ2-1, with 7 bases identical to TRBD2. V was pared by 3 bases and J by 16 bases, with 18 bases of the junction left unmatched. Germline CDR1 reads MNHEY; CDR2 reads SMNVEV (reference sequence). This CDR3 region has 15 residues. This CDR3 reads CASSFRAGAEGSLFF. In DNA, the CDR3 is TGTGCCAGCAGTTTTCGGGCGGGAGCGGAAGGGAGTCTATTCTTC.

The chain couples TRBV5-4 to TRBJ2-7; no firm D call. Germline-derived CDR1 and CDR2 are SGHNT and YYREEE (reference sequence). The CDR3 has 14 residues. With 0 bases removed from V and 0 bases from J, the gap between germline ends came to 7 bases. The CDR3 DNA reads TGTGCCAGCAGCTTGGACTTGAACTCCTACGAGCAGTACTTC. Translated: CASSLDLNSYEQYF. The whole variable domain, remainder taken from reference TRBV5-4 and TRBJ2-7, is ETGVTQSPTHLIKTRGQQVTLRCSSQSGHNTVSWYQQALGQGPQFIFQYYREEENGRGNFPPRFSGLQFPNYSSELNVNALELDDSALYLCASSLDLNSYEQYFGPGTRLTVT.

The chain links TRBV27 to TRBJ2-6; 7 nucleotides line up with TRBD1. Germline V gene data show CDR1 as MNHEY and CDR2 as SMNVEV (reference sequence). V lost 6 bases and J lost 0; bases outside the gene matches: 8. The CDR3 has 17 residues. CDR3 in DNA: TGTGCCAGCAGGACCGACAGGGTTAGCTCTGGGGCCAACGTCCTGACTTTC. This codes for CASRTDRVSSGANVLTF.

This chain connects TRBV11-2 to TRBJ1-1, with D hard to call. Germline V gene data show CDR1 as SGHAT and CDR2 as FQNNGV. CDR3 size: 13 residues. V lost 1 base and J 3 bases, leaving 6 bases between the germline ends. The CDR3: CASSLGEHTEAFF. DNA of the CDR3: TGTGCCAGCAGCTTAGGCGAACACACTGAAGCTTTCTTT.

This chain uses TRBV6-5 with TRBJ2-3; maybe TRBD2 (5 bases). V was pared by 0 bases and J by 4 bases, with 11 bases between. Germline CDR1 MNHEY, CDR2 SVGAGI. CDR3 length: 15 amino acids. Written as DNA, the CDR3 is TGTGCCAGCAGTTACTCGGAAGAGAGGGCAGATACGCAGTATTTT. It is translated as CASSYSEERADTQYF.

The genes are TRBV10-2 and TRBJ2-7, with a possible D match to TRBD2 (7 bases). Germline CDR1 WSHSY, CDR2 SAAADI. Trimming removed 4 bases at V and 1 base at J, with 11 bases between. The CDR3 is 14 residues long. CDR3 in amino acids: CASSAGGSSYEQYF. The CDR3 DNA sequence: TGCGCCAGCAGTGCGGGGGGCAGTTCCTACGAGCAGTACTTC.